A single sample is the source of the 25 T cell receptor beta chains below, sequenced in a study of long-term antiretroviral therapy in people with HIV. immunoSEQ v3.0 was run at survey level. Method: immunoSEQ multiplex PCR; TCRdb's copy keeps in-frame clones and lacks some. The sample has tens of thousands of clones, 78% seen once. Specimen: unsorted PBMCs, collected 1.5 years before starting antiretroviral therapy. Every receptor here comes from a man younger than 30 with HIV.

In this sample, this clone turned up once. Other DNA sequences of this sample code for an identical CDR3. The chain is built from TRBV6-5 and TRBJ1-2; D unresolved. Trimming took off 7 bases at V and 0 bases at J, with 12 bases between the two ends. The CDR3 length is 14 residues. CDR1 is MNHEY and CDR2 is SVGAGI in the germline V gene. CDR3 amino acids: CASTPTGSNYGYTF. In DNA, the CDR3 is TGTGCCAGCACCCCTACCGGTTCTAACTATGGCTACACCTTC.

This chain uses TRBV27 with TRBJ2-2; 12 nucleotides line up with TRBD2. This CDR3 contains 16 residues. Germline trimming cut 5 bases from V and 4 bases from J; bases unmatched to any gene: 5. Germline CDR1 and CDR2: MNHEY and SMNVEV (reference sequence). CDR3 amino acids: CASSPGTSGLTGELFF. Written as DNA, the CDR3 is TGTGCCAGCAGTCCCGGGACTAGCGGGCTCACCGGGGAGCTGTTTTTT.

The chain couples TRBV5-1 to TRBJ2-2; maybe TRBD1 (5 bases). The CDR3 is 15 amino acids. V was shortened by 4 bases and J by 1 base, with 11 bases between the two germline ends. Germline values: CDR1 SGHRS, CDR2 YFSETQ. The CDR3 nucleotides are TGCGCCAGCAGCACACAAACAGGGAACACCGGGGAGCTGTTTTTT. It specifies CASSTQTGNTGELFF. Together with reference TRBV5-1 and TRBJ2-2, the CDR3 gives the full variable domain: KAGVTQTPRYLIKTRGQQVTLSCSPISGHRSVSWYQQTPGQGLQFLFEYFSETQRNKGNFPGRFSGRQFSNSRSEMNVSTLELGDSALYLCASSTQTGNTGELFFGEGSRLTVL.

As to this clone: The same CDR3 also results from other DNA sequences found in this sample. The chain is built from TRBV6-6 and TRBJ2-1, with a weak D call TRBD1 (5 bases). The CDR3 consists of 13 residues. Germline V gives CDR1 MNHNY, CDR2 SVGAGI (reference sequence). V lost 5 bases to trimming and J lost 3 bases, with 8 bases between them. CDR3 sequence reads: CASSTDIYNEQFF. The CDR3 nucleotides read TGTGCCAGCAGTACGGACATCTACAATGAGCAGTTCTTC.

V and J are TRBV7-2 and TRBJ1-5; no firm D call. Trimming removed 0 bases at V and 3 bases at J, with 3 bases between. The CDR3 is made up of 13 amino acids. Germline CDR1 and CDR2: SGHTA and FQGNSA. This CDR3 reads CASSLAPNQPQHF. The CDR3 DNA reads TGTGCCAGCAGCTTAGCGCCCAATCAGCCCCAGCATTTT. The full variable domain, completed using reference TRBV7-2 and TRBJ1-5, is GAGVSQSPSNKVTEKGKDVELRCDPISGHTALYWYRQSLGQGLEFLIYFQGNSAPDKSGLPSDRFSAERTGGSVSTLTIQRTQQEDSAVYLCASSLAPNQPQHFGDGTRLSIL.

The chain links TRBV30 to TRBJ1-5, with 7 positions matching TRBD1. Losses at the gene ends were 1 base for V and 4 bases for J; bases not matched to a gene: 7. CDR3 length: 15 residues. Germline lookup yields CDR1 GTSNPN and CDR2 SVGIG (reference sequence). The DNA of the CDR3 is TGTGCCTGGAGTGACAGGGGCTGGGGTAATCAGCCCCAGCATTTT. Translation: CAWSDRGWGNQPQHF.

This clone was observed once. V usage is TRBV13 and J usage is TRBJ2-4, with TRBD2 matching over 8 bases. The germline gives CDR1 PRHDT, CDR2 FYEKMQ (reference sequence). The CDR3 spans 14 residues. Trimming at V came to 2 bases and at J to 7 bases, leaving 4 bases not matched to a gene. CDR3 sequence (DNA): TGTGCCAGCAGCTTATTGCGGGAGGCGAACATTCAGTACTTC. Protein sequence: CASSLLREANIQYF. The whole variable domain, filled in from reference TRBV13 and TRBJ2-4, reads AAGVIQSPRHLIKEKRETATLKCYPIPRHDTVYWYQQGPGQDPQFLISFYEKMQSDKGSIPDRFSAQQFSDYHSELNMSSLELGDSALYFCASSLLREANIQYFGAGTRLSVL.

This chain uses TRBV25-1 with TRBJ2-7; no definite D call. The CDR3 loop spans 9 amino acids. Germline loops: CDR1 MGHDK, CDR2 SYGVNS. V lost 6 bases and J 9 bases, leaving 6 bases between the germline ends. The CDR3 DNA reads TGTGCCAGCAGATCAGGGCAGTACTTC. It encodes CASRSGQYF.

This clone occurred once. V is TRBV21-1 and J is TRBJ1-4. TRBV21-1 is deemed a pseudogene. The CDR3 contains 15 residues. CDR3 nucleotides: TGTGCCAGCAGCAAAAAGAAGAATGGTACTGAAAAACTGTTTTTT. As protein: CASSKKKNGTEKLFF.

This clone was found a few times. The gene calls are TRBV10-1 and TRBJ2-1, with 11 bases that match TRBD2. Germline lookup yields CDR1 WNHNN and CDR2 SYGVQD (reference sequence). J gave up 2 bases and V 6 bases, and 6 bases lay outside the gene matches. This CDR3 comprises 16 residues. CDR3 protein: CASSLDSGGAYNEQFF. CDR3 coding DNA: TGCGCCAGCAGCCTAGATAGCGGGGGGGCCTACAATGAGCAGTTCTTC.

The rearrangement uses TRBV11-1 and TRBJ2-3; a weak D match, TRBD1 (5 bases). Trimming cost V 6 bases and J 2 bases, with 12 bases left between them. From germline, CDR1 is SGHAT and CDR2 FQDESV (reference sequence). This CDR3 comprises 14 residues. Written as DNA, the CDR3 is TGTGCCAGCAGGAAGTTCAGGGACACAGATACGCAGTATTTT. As protein: CASRKFRDTDTQYF.

The chain's CDR3 is CASSRIRDGTSALHF. For the CDR3, the DNA is TGTGCCAGCAGCCGTATCCGGGACGGAACTTCCGCCCTCCACTTT. The genes are TRBV6-6 and TRBJ1-6; tentative D call: TRBD1 (5 bases). Deletions cut 6 bases from V and 14 bases from J, with 23 bases between. CDR3 length: 15 amino acids. CDR1 MNHNY and CDR2 SVGAGI come from the germline V gene (reference sequence).

V usage is TRBV19 and J usage is TRBJ2-5; 7 positions match TRBD2. The germline V gene encodes CDR1 LNHDA and CDR2 SQIVND (reference sequence). The V gene end was trimmed by 6 bases and the J gene end by 2 bases; junction bases not matched to a gene: 6. The CDR3 sequence is 14 residues long. DNA for the CDR3: TGTGCCAGTAGCCTTGGGGGACTACAAGAGACCCAGTACTTC. It yields the protein CASSLGGLQETQYF.

This clone has only one observation. The V call is TRBV18, the J call TRBJ1-1; D may be TRBD1 (6 bases). Germline CDR1 reads KGHSH; CDR2 reads LQKENI. This CDR3 is 16 amino acids long. The V and J ends lost 0 bases and 4 bases respectively, with 15 bases between them. CDR3: CASSPPTGGGATEAFF. CDR3 nucleotide sequence: TGTGCCAGCTCACCACCGACAGGCGGGGGGGCCACTGAAGCTTTCTTT.

This sequence joins TRBV29-1 and TRBJ2-5; TRBD1 is a possible D gene (5 bases). V gave up 4 bases and J gave up 13 bases, with 22 bases separating them. Germline-derived CDR1 and CDR2 are SQVTM and ANQGSEA. The CDR3 is 13 residues long. In DNA form, the CDR3 reads TGCAGCGTTGTGGGGCCGTCTTTCGCCGTGCGGTACTTC. Protein sequence: CSVVGPSFAVRYF.

This clone was detected only once. The chain links TRBV19 to TRBJ1-5; 11 bases fit TRBD1. V lost 3 bases, J lost 6 bases, and 4 bases stayed unmatched. Per germline, CDR1 LNHDA and CDR2 SQIVND (reference sequence). This CDR3 spans 15 amino acids. CDR3 residues: CASSMRDRGTQPQHF. DNA of the CDR3: TGTGCCAGTAGTATGAGGGACAGGGGGACTCAGCCCCAGCATTTT.

Here the CDR3 DNA reads TGTGCCAGCAGCCAAGATGACGAGGTTAGTACTGAAGCTTTCTTT. It specifies CASSQDDEVSTEAFF. The rearrangement joins TRBV4-2 to TRBJ1-1; unclear D gene. The CDR3 runs 15 residues. CDR1 LGHNA and CDR2 YNFKEQ come from the germline V gene. V lost 0 bases to trimming and J lost 5 bases, with 13 bases between them.

This clone came up a few times. V gene TRBV9 combines with J gene TRBJ2-2; 8 bases are a match to TRBD1. The V and J ends lost 3 bases and 5 bases, in that order; junction bases with no gene match: 9. Per germline, CDR1 SGDLS and CDR2 YYNGEE. The CDR3 totals 16 residues. CDR3 in DNA: TGTGCCAGCAGCGCATCAGGGGGCTGGAGGACCGGGGAGCTGTTTTTT. It specifies CASSASGGWRTGELFF.

The chain links TRBV4-1 to TRBJ2-1; a possible D gene is TRBD2 (5 bases). V lost 1 base and J 1 base, leaving 17 bases between the germline ends. CDR1 MGHRA and CDR2 YSYEKL come from the germline V gene. This CDR3 is built from 18 residues. In DNA form, the CDR3 reads TGCGCCAGCAGCCAAGTCGGACCAGCGGCTATTTCCTACAATGAGCAGTTCTTC. Residues: CASSQVGPAAISYNEQFF.

This chain connects TRBV6-1 to TRBJ2-5, with 9 bases that match TRBD2. Trimming took 3 bases from V and 5 from J; bases not matched to a gene: 4. CDR3 length: 14 amino acids. CDR1 is MNHNS, CDR2 SASEGT, per germline. The CDR3 DNA follows: TGTGCCAGCAGTGACGGGAGCGGGGGGGAGACCCAGTACTTC. This gives the protein CASSDGSGGETQYF.

V gene TRBV28 combines with J gene TRBJ2-1; 9 positions agree with TRBD2. The CDR3 consists of 14 residues. Germline V gene sequence: CDR1 MDHEN, CDR2 SYDVKM. V lost 5 bases, J lost 4 bases, and 3 bases stayed unmatched. CDR3 sequence reads: CASSRTSVYNEQFF. The DNA of the CDR3 is TGTGCCAGCAGTCGGACTAGCGTTTACAATGAGCAGTTCTTC.

V gene TRBV29-1 combines with J gene TRBJ2-5; possible D gene TRBD2, 7 bases. This CDR3 has 14 residues. Germline-derived CDR1 and CDR2 are SQVTM and ANQGSEA. Trimming removed 8 bases from V and 5 bases from J, with 21 bases in between. The CDR3 sequence: CSLRRGGVGETQYF. CDR3 coding DNA: TGCAGCCTAAGACGAGGGGGGGTAGGGGAGACCCAGTACTTC.

The rearrangement joins TRBV9 to TRBJ1-4; no clear D. The CDR3 has 13 residues. Trimming took off 0 bases at V and 6 bases at J, with 6 bases between the two ends. CDR1 SGDLS and CDR2 YYNGEE come from the germline V gene. The CDR3 coding sequence is TGTGCCAGCAGCGTAGGGTCGGATGAAAAACTGTTTTTT. Residues: CASSVGSDEKLFF. Full variable domain (outside the CDR3, taken from reference TRBV9 and TRBJ1-4): DSGVTQTPKHLITATGQRVTLRCSPRSGDLSVYWYQQSLDQGLQFLIQYYNGEERAKGNILERFSAQQFPDLHSELNLSSLELGDSALYFCASSVGSDEKLFFGSGTQLSVL.

V usage is TRBV28 and J usage is TRBJ2-1; D gene ambiguous. CDR3 size: 12 residues. Germline V gives CDR1 MDHEN, CDR2 SYDVKM. V lost 10 bases to trimming and J lost 4 bases, with 11 bases between them. CDR3 nucleotides: TGTGCCACCACGGACCCTTACAATGAGCAGTTCTTC. Protein product: CATTDPYNEQFF.

The chain carries TRBV29-1 and TRBJ2-5, with a possible D match to TRBD1 (6 bases). With 4 bases removed from V and 8 bases from J, the gap between germline ends came to 11 bases. The V gene's germline CDR1 is SQVTM and CDR2 ANQGSEA. CDR3 length equals 11 residues. The CDR3 loop is CSVVWGLTQYF. The CDR3 nucleotides are TGCAGCGTTGTGTGGGGGCTAACCCAGTACTTC.